This T cell receptor (beta chain) emerged from a study of post-analysis software for immune sequencing data. The overall study: The patients showed relapsing-remitting, secondary progressive and progressive-relapsing multiple sclerosis courses.

The study, taken as a whole, reports: Those with multiple sclerosis, the patient group, showed significantly lower normalized Chao1 diversity than controls. Analysis by F measure revealed that same-batch samples clustered strongly together.

Remarks on this clonotype: What it recognizes is unknown.

Included in the TCR beta cDNA libraries were unique molecular identifiers. Input populations of 1 to 10 million T cells gave rise to about 480,000 cDNA molecules. In TCRdb, the PCR reads were re-called with MiXCR into one record per CDR3 protein. The data show some 690,000 distinct CDR3 sequences, around 60% seen once. The specimen was blood. The origin of this receptor is a girl aged 2 to 9 with multiple sclerosis.

The CDR3 DNA reads as TGTGCCAGCAGTTTTTTGGGGGGGGACTACGAGCAGTACTTC. Protein sequence: CASSFLGGDYEQYF. The chain carries TRBV12-3 or TRBV12-4 and TRBJ2-7; 7 positions match TRBD2. The trim removed 3 bases at V and 3 bases at J, leaving 5 bases unmatched. The CDR3 totals 14 residues.